One sample yielded the 5 T cell receptor beta chains listed below, sequenced in a study of T cells after yellow fever vaccination. MiXCR was run by TCRdb on the 5' RACE reads, yielding one entry per CDR3 protein. Counted here are about 220,000 distinct CDR3 sequences, roughly 3% occurring once; the ten biggest clones make up 2.5% to 3.5%. Material: CD4+ T cells sorted from PBMCs, obtained 10 days after the yellow fever booster vaccination. These receptors were taken from a young man who received the YFV17D yellow fever vaccine.

In this sample, this clonotype turned up many times. The chain has TRBV7-9 and TRBJ1-4; D may be TRBD1 (6 bases). The CDR3 is made up of 16 amino acids. V was pared by 1 base and J by 1 base, with 10 bases between. Per the germline V gene, CDR1 is SEHNR and CDR2 is FQNEAQ (reference sequence). The CDR3 region is CASSLGFRGTNEKLFF. The CDR3 DNA is TGTGCCAGCAGCTTAGGTTTCAGGGGAACTAATGAAAAACTGTTTTTT.

The chain carries TRBV4-3 and TRBJ2-3; D is tentatively TRBD1 or TRBD2 (6 bases each). Trimming removed 2 bases from V and 3 bases from J, with 15 bases in between. This CDR3 region has 16 residues. The germline gives CDR1 LGHNA, CDR2 YSLEER. CDR3 DNA: TGCGCCAGCAGCCAAAATTTCGAAGGGGGGACAGATACGCAGTATTTT. This encodes CASSQNFEGGTDTQYF.

The V and J genes are TRBV5-4 and TRBJ2-3; D remains unclear. V lost 2 bases and J lost 5, with 6 bases in between. This CDR3 has 12 amino acids. Germline values: CDR1 SGHNT, CDR2 YYREEE (reference sequence). The CDR3 spells CASSFSVDTQYF. DNA for the CDR3: TGTGCCAGCAGCTTTTCGGTAGATACGCAGTATTTT.

The sample holds many counts of this clonotype. V and J are TRBV7-2 and TRBJ2-5; no firm D call. With 1 base removed from V and 5 bases from J, the gap between germline ends came to 5 bases. CDR3 length: 12 amino acids. Germline-derived CDR1 and CDR2 are SGHTA and FQGNSA. The CDR3 DNA is TGTGCCAGCAGCTTAGGTGTTGAGACCCAGTACTTC. Protein sequence: CASSLGVETQYF.

This clonotype was seen only a few times. The chain has TRBV10-3 and TRBJ2-3; 12 bases align to TRBD2. The CDR3 runs 16 residues. The junction had 8 bases not matched to a gene; V was cut back by 6 bases and J by 4 bases. Looked up from germline, CDR1 is ENHRY and CDR2 is SYGVKD. The CDR3 is CAISALGLAGADTQYF. The CDR3, as DNA: TGTGCCATCAGCGCATTGGGACTAGCGGGCGCAGATACGCAGTATTTT.